This TCR beta chain was captured in a study of shared clonotypes between healthy human individuals. This clone was seen at least ten times. Deletions cut 3 bases from V and 5 bases from J, with 14 bases between. The CDR3 length is 14 residues. Germline V gene data show CDR1 as LNHDA and CDR2 as SQIVND (reference sequence). Produced via immunoSEQ multiplex PCR; TCRdb's table is partial and in-frame only. The data hold more than 900,000 clones, with approximately 80% observed a single time. This TCR derives from a man younger than 35 in good health. Some clones in this sample may be carry-over from other donors' samples. This rearrangement joins TRBV19 to TRBJ2-7, with D perhaps TRBD2 (5 bases). Sequencing was carried out using memory CD4+ T cells from PBMCs. This sample's subset: CD45RA-negative fraction. This CDR3 is CASSIVVAADEQYF. In nucleotides, the CDR3 is TGTGCCAGTAGTATTGTGGTAGCAGCGGACGAGCAGTACTTC.